A single sample gave rise to the 5 T cell receptor beta chains below, sequenced in a study of T cell changes during pregnancy in multiple sclerosis. Here immunoSEQ multiplex PCR was the method, and the copy in TCRdb shows in-frame clones only, minus some. The sample carries about 89,000 clones, 92% recorded once. The specimen comprised peripheral blood, sampled after pregnancy. Receptor source: a female donor in good health, enrolled as a control in a pregnancy study.

Only one count was recorded for this clone. The chain employs TRBV29-1 and TRBJ1-4, with D possibly TRBD1 on 5 matching bases. Per the germline V gene, CDR1 is SQVTM and CDR2 is ANQGSEA. The V end was cut by 3 bases, the J end by 8 bases, with 16 bases between. The CDR3 covers 14 residues. As DNA, the CDR3 is TGCAGCGTTGACGGGAGGGGCGAGGAGGAAAAACTGTTTTTT. Its translation: CSVDGRGEEEKLFF.

The chain combines TRBV5-1 with TRBJ2-1; TRBD2 matches at 8 bases. Per the germline V gene, CDR1 is SGHRS and CDR2 is YFSETQ. V was clipped by 7 bases and J by 7 bases; unmatched bases: 10. The CDR3 is 14 residues long. This CDR3 reads CASGGGSGLNEQFF. CDR3 nucleotides: TGCGCCAGCGGCGGGGGGTCGGGGTTGAATGAGCAGTTCTTC.

The genes are TRBV5-1 and TRBJ2-7, with 9 bases lining up with TRBD1. This CDR3 comprises 15 residues. V gave up 4 bases and J gave up 5 bases; unmatched junction bases: 10. Germline V gives CDR1 SGHRS, CDR2 YFSETQ. For the CDR3, the DNA is TGCGCCAGCAGCATAGGACAGGGGAGGGCGGACGAGCAGTACTTC. It translates to CASSIGQGRADEQYF.

This clone has only a few counts. This chain joins TRBV10-1 and TRBJ1-1, with D possibly matching TRBD1 (5 bases). Germline V gene sequence: CDR1 WNHNN, CDR2 SYGVQD (reference sequence). This CDR3 comprises 13 residues. V was clipped by 7 bases and J by 1 base, with 10 bases between them. CDR3 bases: TGCGCCAGCAATACGACAGAGAACACTGAAGCTTTCTTT. It specifies CASNTTENTEAFF.

The chain employs TRBV7-8 and TRBJ2-7; TRBD2 matches at 9 bases. The germline V gene has CDR1 SGHVS and CDR2 FQNEAQ. V gave up 5 bases and J gave up 3 bases; unmatched junction bases: 8. The CDR3 has 15 residues. Written as DNA, the CDR3 is TGTGCCAGCAGCCCGTTTGGCGGGGGGGACTACGAGCAGTACTTC. Residues: CASSPFGGGDYEQYF.